The entry below describes one T cell receptor beta chain. No antigen is known for it. This sample is part of a study of monozygotic twins with inflammatory bowel disease. General study points: Healthy twins showed more clonotype sharing with others than IBD patients, especially patients with disease activity. Data gave no support to a single strong signal or clonotype associated with IBD.

CDR3 length equals 11 residues. The germline V gene encodes CDR1 MDHEN and CDR2 SYDVKM. TCRdb reprocessed the 5' RACE reads and reports one entry per CDR3 protein, with no DNA. The ten top clones account for less than 6.5%, within a sample of under 350,000 distinct CDR3 sequences. This sequence originates from a human donor with ulcerative colitis or Crohn's disease, or a healthy co-twin of an affected twin (not recorded which). The chain is built from TRBV28 and TRBJ2-7. The specimen was blood. CDR3 protein: CASAENYEQYF. Supplemented by reference TRBV28 and TRBJ2-7, the full variable domain reads DVKVTQSSRYLVKRTGEKVFLECVQDMDHENMFWYRQDPGLGLRLIYFSYDVKMKEKGDIPEGYSVSREKKERFSLILESASTNQTSMYLCASAENYEQYFGPGTRLTVT.